This T cell receptor beta chain was found in a study of cytomegalovirus exposure and HLA in healthy donors (dated by TCRdb to 2016 to 2017). Background on the whole study: According to an earlier analysis of 450 to 650 of the donors, 150 million to 200 million T cells yielded some 120 million unique TCR beta sequences and about 300 Gb of sequence data. To predict cytomegalovirus infection status, the study brought together high-throughput TCR immunosequencing, statistical association of individual TCRs with disease status, and machine learning. The study profiled the T cell repertoires of hundreds of subjects by immunosequencing and related them to cytomegalovirus serostatus. Class I and class II HLA loci were covered by the typing at four-digit resolution. Across approximately 400 genotyped donors of the cohort, an average of about 240,000 unique TCR beta nucleotide sequences per donor were sequenced, and roughly a sixth of those sequences were non-productive. Every repertoire in the discovery cohort had been generated on one and the same sequencing platform. Roughly 5 DR-DQ haplotypes were handled as single units for association and clustering, since linkage in the cohort was strong. A later genetic analysis took genome-wide SNP genotypes for about 55% of the 666 donors and used that subset as a discovery cohort. The study was designed to test whether signatures of past pathogen exposure could be identified by cataloging public T cell receptors. A later analysis re-analyzed previously published TCR beta repertoires from 650 to 800 donors and added high-resolution HLA genotyping to study TCR occurrence patterns. Alongside the repertoire data, information on donor age, sex, ethnicity and CMV serostatus was compiled. The number of typed donors differed by locus: about 629-630 for A, B, C, DRB1 and DQB1; 522 for DQA1; about 600 for DPA1; and around 470 for DPB1. In addition to the first cohort of 500 to 850 subjects, a separate validation cohort of approximately 120 different subjects was used. Roughly 300 gigabases of sequencing data and around 80 million unique TCR sequences made up an early release that covered roughly 670 HLA-typed donors. Of the roughly 400 genotyped donors, around 81% fell in the genetic ancestry cluster associated with self-reported Caucasian donors. An earlier analysis of 587 of the donors used high-throughput TCR beta sequencing to judge whether each TCR beta V gene segment behaved as functional or pseudogenic. In the later analysis, no new phenotypic data were used to find candidate immune exposures; instead, reliance was placed on TCR beta sequences and their occurrence across donors. Study-wide findings and limitations: Because some donors lacked HLA typing at each locus, the association tests relied only on the typed subset. Linkage disequilibrium might explain the correlated functional status among segregating V segments, but an unknown experimental factor could not be excluded. Presence/absence analyses assumed roughly uniform sequencing depth across donors, an assumption that may not hold. The study listed over 150 TCR beta chains as associated with cytomegalovirus. A cluster of highly shared sequence variants was judged likely to be a technical artifact of the sequencing pipeline. In a later analysis, the rate of TCR association differed among HLA loci, with DRB1 alleles having the most associated TCRs and HLA-C alleles having the fewest. Assigning TCR associations to individual alleles was difficult when HLA alleles, especially DR and DQ, strongly co-occurred. This cohort had only TCR beta chains sequenced, and the lack of alpha or paired-chain data limited which features could be detected. Over 15 rarely observed V segments, including chromosome 9 orphons, were excluded from the earlier analysis of approximately 500 of the donors because counts were too low. In a later genetic analysis, a missense DCLRE1C variant was associated with V-gene and J-gene trimming of TCR beta chains, and the association was replicated in an independent cohort. The 87-base-pair reads could not distinguish some IMGT-functional V segments, including TRBV6-2 and TRBV6-3, so those segments were excluded. In vitro tests confirmed that a few of the cytomegalovirus-associated TCR beta chains recognize cytomegalovirus antigens. According to a later genetic analysis, donors in an Asian-associated ancestry cluster had fewer N-insertions in productive TCRs than the roughly 700-donor mean. Most CMV-associated TCR beta chains appeared to be HLA-restricted in a later analysis, and the HLA associations seemed to be driven largely by CMV exposure. According to a later analysis, parvovirus B19, influenza, CMV and Epstein-Barr virus appeared linked to several top co-occurrence clusters. In an earlier analysis of some 640 of the donors, most TCR beta V segments were observed in productive rearrangements about 90% or about 30% of the time, broadly matching IMGT annotations. In a later analysis, HLA-associated TCR beta chains showed more clonal expansion and lower generation probabilities than non-associated chains that were equally common. For the cohort, immune exposure information was limited to CMV serostatus. Specific HLA alleles were associated with roughly 16,000 TCR beta sequences at a false discovery rate of 0.05 in a later analysis. Most TCR sequences were observed very rarely across donors, whereas some public TCRs were present in many individuals. The classifier was reported to diagnose cytomegalovirus status with high specificity and sensitivity in both the original cohort and the validation cohort. The authors suggested that the approach could potentially be generalized to other disease states and immunological phenotypes. A further reported finding was that TCR beta sequences accurately predicted the HLA-A and HLA-B alleles for most subjects in the first cohort.

As for this clone: Its specific antigen is unknown. Nothing much larger sits one base from this clone, and base qualities are not available.

The cohort consisted of 650 to 850 healthy bone marrow donors. At the time of sampling, all cohort members were nominally healthy, though unrecorded immune exposures were likely present. The donor tested CMV seropositive and was one of the 289 seropositive cohort members. Every donor gave a peripheral blood sample, and the peripheral blood mononuclear cells from that sample were used for TCR beta sequencing. Genomic DNA extraction from the blood cell samples was performed with the Qiagen DNeasy Blood Extraction Kit. Unmatched junction bases come to 6, with V trimmed by 0 bases and J by 4 bases. The CDR3 measures 16 amino acids from cysteine to phenylalanine. CDR3 DNA is the only sequence kept; it has 48 bases, read in frame from the first base. CDR1 and CDR2 (SGHAT, FQNNGV) derive from the germline V gene. Library preparation used the immunoSEQ multiplex PCR assay. For the multiplex PCR, a mixture combining 60 forward primers for TCR Vbeta segments and 13 reverse primers for TCR Jbeta segments was used. The CDR3 region of rearranged TCR beta genes was amplified from genomic DNA by a multiplex PCR assay. On the Illumina HiSeq System, the amplified TCR beta libraries were sequenced as 87-base-pair reads. Per the original workflow: Across the roughly 700 repertoires, a later analysis counted approximately 75 million unique TCR beta chains, roughly 11 million of which were shared by at least two donors. Raw reads were error-corrected and collapsed into unique sequences with a nearest-neighbor algorithm that merged closely related sequences to remove PCR and sequencing errors. Alignment of CDR3 sequences to IMGT reference sequences was used to assign V, D and J gene segments. For a sequence to be retained, at least a six-nucleotide match to both a V gene segment and a J gene segment was required. Rearrangements were classified as productive when the CDR3 lacked stop codons and remained in frame with V and J, and all other rearrangements were classified as non-productive. CDR3 was defined according to IMGT convention as the region running from the second conserved V-encoded cysteine to the conserved J-encoded phenylalanine. The earlier analysis of about 610 of the donors excluded sequences that lacked an unambiguous match to a single V gene segment. In an earlier analysis of a few hundred of the donors, V segments were called functional above 56.7% productive rearrangements and were called segregating when the between-donor standard deviation exceeded 5%. A statistical classification framework was built for diagnosing cytomegalovirus status from the catalog of TCR beta chain sequences. V and J gene assignment, in a later analysis, came from comparing TCR nucleotide sequences with IMGT/GENE-DB human TR gene sequences. In a later analysis, CDR3 sequences and most-parsimonious VDJ recombination scenarios were assigned using the TCRdist pipeline. A later analysis defined each TCR beta chain by its CDR3 amino acid sequence plus V-gene family, and excluded reads lacking a unique V-gene family. In a later analysis, several hundred highly shared, low-generation-probability nucleotide sequences were removed to address suspected cross-contamination and a sequencing artifact. For each public chain, a later analysis derived a clonal expansion index from normalized ranks of inferred template counts within each repertoire. In a later analysis, generation probabilities were computed with a VDJ recombination model fitted to out-of-frame rearrangements, and the resulting probabilities were checked against IGoR. Hypergeometric tests were used in a later analysis to score TCR-TCR, TCR-HLA and TCR-CMV co-occurrence, with a repertoire-size bias correction applied to the TCR pairs. A later analysis estimated false discovery rates by permuting HLA or CMV assignments 20 times. In a later analysis, co-occurring TCRs were grouped using DBSCAN, with TCRdist sequence similarity added in when clustering inside HLA-allele-positive subsets. For co-occurrence clustering, repertoires with fewer than 30,000 or more than 120,000 public chains were excluded, along with roughly 5 repertoires with anomalous nucleotide sharing. TCRdb mirrors the immuneACCESS table, restricted to in-frame sequences. Some clones are absent from its copies; in checked studies, under half trace to an unresolved V gene, and the reason for the others is unknown. That table gives V, J and clone size, and the DNA gave D and trimming. The sample table lists roughly 150,000 clones, 82% of them with a count of one. The leading ten clones occupy 0.9% to 1% of the sample.

The chain employs TRBV11-2 and TRBJ2-7; 10 bases in the junction line up with TRBD2. Sequences were obtained from PBMCs. This receptor was identified in a girl aged 2 to 9 in good health and CMV-seropositive. The CDR3 protein: CASSLDSGRFRYEQYF. The DNA reads as follows: TGTGCCAGCAGCTTAGATAGCGGGAGGTTCAGGTACGAGCAGTACTTC.